This T cell receptor (beta chain) comes out of a study of a mutant IDH1 vaccine in newly diagnosed glioma. Study-wide background: Vaccination was launched 4-6 weeks after radiotherapy alone, or with temozolomide cycles. Males made up roughly 60% and females approximately 38% of treated patients, whose mean age was roughly 40 years.

The ends lost 2 bases at V and 7 bases at J; junction bases unmatched: 14. The CDR3 contains 17 residues. Germline CDR1 is SGDLS and CDR2 is YYNGEE. This clone was observed a few times. Its antigen is as yet unknown. Here immunoSEQ multiplex PCR was the method, and the copy in TCRdb shows in-frame clones only, minus some. Of 55,000 to 70,000 clones in the sample, around nine tenths were seen once. The time point here: week 11, during vaccination. All doses held 300 ug of mutant IDH1 20-mer peptide, with topical imiquimod. The material sequenced was PBMCs, taken from a glioma patient whose treatment included an IDH1 peptide vaccine. V and J are TRBV9 and TRBJ2-1, with 8 bases aligning to TRBD1. This receptor was identified in a man aged 40-55 years with glioma. CDR3 nucleotide sequence: TGTGCCAGCAGCGTCCGAAGCTTGACAGGGGTGAAGAATGAGCAGTTCTTC. Protein sequence: CASSVRSLTGVKNEQFF.